Below are 3 T cell receptor beta chains sequenced from a single sample in a study of siplizumab effects on memory and regulatory T cells. This table comes from immunoSEQ multiplex PCR, and its TCRdb copy is limited to in-frame clones, with some not included. The table lists approximately 94,000 clones, 93% of them singletons, with under 8.5% in the top ten. Sequencing was performed on CD8+ T cells sorted from blood. The receptors shown here come from a human donor in good health.

This rearrangement joins TRBV5-5 to TRBJ2-5; D is uncertain. There are 14 residues in the CDR3. Germline V CDR1 and CDR2: SGHKS, YYEKEE (reference sequence). Trimming removed 4 bases from V and 3 bases from J, with 13 bases in between. CDR3 sequence reads: CASSPHAEEETQYF. The CDR3 DNA sequence: TGTGCCAGCAGCCCCCACGCGGAAGAAGAGACCCAGTACTTC.

This clone was seen once. The chain recombines TRBV2 with TRBJ2-5, with 8 bases aligning to TRBD2. Germline values: CDR1 SNHLY, CDR2 FYNNEI. J gave up 5 bases and V 1 base, and 6 bases lay outside the gene matches. The CDR3 covers 15 residues. CDR3 residues: CASSEGAGARETQYF. The CDR3 DNA reads as TGTGCCAGCAGTGAAGGAGCGGGAGCGCGCGAGACCCAGTACTTC.

The V gene is TRBV5-1, the J gene TRBJ2-2; D is possibly TRBD1 (6 bases). Germline assignment: CDR1 SGHRS and CDR2 YFSETQ. This CDR3 contains 15 residues. V lost 0 bases and J lost 4, with 10 bases in between. The CDR3 nucleotides are TGCGCCAGCAGCTTGGACAGGGACCTCACCGGGGAGCTGTTTTTT. It is translated as CASSLDRDLTGELFF.